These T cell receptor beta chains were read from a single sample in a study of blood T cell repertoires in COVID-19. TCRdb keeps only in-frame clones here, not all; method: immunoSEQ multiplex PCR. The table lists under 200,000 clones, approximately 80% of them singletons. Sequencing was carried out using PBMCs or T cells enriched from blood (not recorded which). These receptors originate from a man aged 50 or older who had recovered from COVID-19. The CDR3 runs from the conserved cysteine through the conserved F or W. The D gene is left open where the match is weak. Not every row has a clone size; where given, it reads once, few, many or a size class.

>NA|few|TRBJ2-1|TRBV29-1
CSVSSGLVDNEQFF
TGCAGCGTGAGCTCGGGACTGGTAGACAATGAGCAGTTCTTC
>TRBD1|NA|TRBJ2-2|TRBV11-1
CASSRGQVTGELFF
TGTGCCAGCAGCCGCGGACAGGTCACCGGGGAGCTGTTTTTT
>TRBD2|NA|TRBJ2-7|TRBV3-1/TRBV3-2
CASSSAPGLASHEQYF
TGTGCCAGCAGCTCCGCCCCGGGACTAGCGTCCCACGAGCAGTACTTC
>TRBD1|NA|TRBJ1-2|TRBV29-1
CSVRTGAYGYTF
TGCAGCGTAAGGACAGGTGCCTATGGCTACACCTTC
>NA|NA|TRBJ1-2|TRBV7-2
CASSLSAGETYGYTF
TGTGCCAGCAGCTTATCGGCAGGGGAAACCTATGGCTACACCTTC
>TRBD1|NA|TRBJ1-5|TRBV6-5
CASSYSQGAKPQHF
TGTGCCAGCAGTTACTCGCAGGGGGCCAAGCCCCAGCATTTT
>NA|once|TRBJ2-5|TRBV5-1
CASSPGGGQETQYF
TGCGCCAGCAGTCCCGGGGGTGGCCAAGAGACCCAGTACTTC
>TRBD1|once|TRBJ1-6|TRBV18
CASSLSTGAYNSPLHF
TGTGCCAGCTCACTTTCGACAGGGGCCTATAATTCACCCCTCCACTTT
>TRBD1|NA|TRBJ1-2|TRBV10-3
CATTDRGGDGYTF
TGTGCCACCACGGACAGGGGGGGTGATGGCTACACCTTC
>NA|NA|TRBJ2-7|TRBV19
CASSPGGGRGGEQYF
TGTGCCAGTAGCCCGGGCGGGGGCCGAGGGGGGGAGCAGTACTTC
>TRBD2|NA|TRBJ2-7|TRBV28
CASSLRLAGSYEQYF
TGTGCCAGCAGTTTAAGACTAGCGGGTTCCTACGAGCAGTACTTC
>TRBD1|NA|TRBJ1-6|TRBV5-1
CASSLDQTGPRRPLHF
TGCGCCAGCAGCTTGGACCAGACAGGGCCGAGGAGACCCCTCCACTTT
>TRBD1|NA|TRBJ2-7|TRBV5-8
CASSFNGQGADEQYF
TGTGCCAGCAGCTTCAACGGACAGGGGGCGGACGAGCAGTACTTC
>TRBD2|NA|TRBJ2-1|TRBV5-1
CASSPTPSGRGREEQFF
TGCGCCAGCAGCCCTACCCCTAGCGGGCGCGGCCGGGAGGAGCAGTTCTTC
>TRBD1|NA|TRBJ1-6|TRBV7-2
CATEQGFNSPLHF
TGTGCCACCGAACAGGGGTTTAATTCACCCCTCCACTTT
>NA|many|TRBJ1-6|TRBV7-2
CASSFQEYNSPLHF
TGTGCCAGCAGCTTCCAAGAGTATAATTCACCCCTCCACTTT
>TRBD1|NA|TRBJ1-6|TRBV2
CASRSFRDSGYNSPLHF
TGTGCCAGCAGGAGTTTCCGGGACAGCGGCTATAATTCACCCCTCCACTTT
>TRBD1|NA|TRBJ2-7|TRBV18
CASSLGTGSYEQYF
TGTGCCAGCTCACTGGGGACAGGGAGTTACGAGCAGTACTTC
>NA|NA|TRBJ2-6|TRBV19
CASSTLTGLGANVLTF
TGTGCCAGTAGTACCCTTACAGGGCTCGGGGCCAACGTCCTGACTTTC
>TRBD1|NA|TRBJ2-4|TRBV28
CASSPTGGQNIQYF
TGTGCCAGCAGTCCTACAGGGGGACAAAACATTCAGTACTTC
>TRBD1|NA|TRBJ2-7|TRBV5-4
CASSHPGQGYKYF
TGTGCCAGCAGCCATCCGGGACAGGGATATAAGTACTTC
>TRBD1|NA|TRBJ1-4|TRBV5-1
CASSLAGGSANEKLFF
TGCGCCAGCAGCTTGGCAGGGGGATCGGCTAATGAAAAACTGTTTTTT
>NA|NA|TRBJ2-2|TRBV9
CASSPDLALVGELFF
TGTGCCAGCAGCCCAGACCTAGCTCTAGTCGGGGAGCTGTTTTTT
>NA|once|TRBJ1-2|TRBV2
CASSNEWPGGGGGYTF
TGTGCCAGCAGCAACGAATGGCCCGGTGGTGGCGGTGGCTACACCTTC
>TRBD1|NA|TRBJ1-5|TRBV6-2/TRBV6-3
CASSYGSTGGFQPQHF
TGTGCCAGCAGTTATGGGTCGACAGGGGGCTTTCAGCCCCAGCATTTT
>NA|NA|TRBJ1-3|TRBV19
CASSMGGARGNTIYF
TGTGCCAGTAGTATGGGAGGGGCGCGAGGAAACACCATATATTTT